This T cell receptor beta chain was sequenced during a study of shared clonotypes between healthy human individuals. Study findings and constraints: For naive CD4 cells, around 5% of clonotypes were shared across a few donors. Sample collection involved blood only; tissue repertoires are likely different.

A word on this clone: Antigen unknown.

Samples underwent the assay at deep level. Under the authors' procedure: Filtering differed for immunoSEQ, which gave only junction sequences without quality scores. Sequencing was performed with immunoSEQ multiplex PCR; in TCRdb, only in-frame clones are kept and a portion is missing. D and trimming were read from the DNA, whereas the V and J calls and clone size are those reported in that table. Of millions of clones detected, 90% to 95% appear once; the ten largest clones hold around 0.14%. The CDR3 is 13 residues long. The germline V gene has CDR1 GTSNPN and CDR2 SVGIG (reference sequence). With 5 bases removed from V and 5 bases from J, the gap between germline ends came to 15 bases.

Sequencing was carried out using naive CD4+ T cells sorted from blood. The subset: CD45RA+ positively selected. The origin of this receptor is a man younger than 30 in good health. The chain carries TRBV30 and TRBJ2-5; D is unclear. CDR3: CAWRGLSRETQYF. CDR3 in DNA: TGTGCCTGGCGAGGCCTATCTCGGGAGACCCAGTACTTC. Looking up the rest from reference TRBV30 and TRBJ2-5 gives the full variable domain: SQTIHQWPATLVQPVGSPLSLECTVEGTSNPNLYWYRQAAGRGLQLLFYSVGIGQISSEVPQNLSASRPQDRQFILSSKKLLLSDSGFYLCAWRGLSRETQYFGPGTRLLVL.